The 26 T cell receptor beta chains reported below all come from one sample, sequenced in a study of blood T cell repertoires in COVID-19. The data were produced by immunoSEQ multiplex PCR, yet TCRdb's version contains in-frame clones alone and is incomplete. The table lists more than 95,000 clones, 84% of them singletons. Sequenced input: peripheral blood. All receptors come from a man between 60 and 75 years old with acute or convalescent COVID-19.

The V and J genes are TRBV9 and TRBJ1-2; D possibly corresponds to TRBD1 (6 bases). CDR1 is SGDLS, CDR2 YYNGEE, per germline. CDR3 length: 16 amino acids. The V and J ends lost 1 base and 6 bases respectively, with 19 bases between them. CDR3 residues: CASSVPSITGKNGYTF. CDR3 coding DNA: TGTGCCAGCAGCGTACCCTCGATTACAGGGAAGAATGGCTACACCTTC.

This clone was counted a single time. V gene TRBV28 combines with J gene TRBJ1-5; 7 bases fit TRBD1. Germline V lookup: CDR1 MDHEN, CDR2 SYDVKM. The CDR3 is 14 residues long. Trimming cost V 7 bases and J 6 bases; bases outside gene matches: 9. Written as DNA, the CDR3 is TGTGCCAGCACCCAATCAGGGGGTAGTCAGCCCCAGCATTTT. Its protein product is CASTQSGGSQPQHF.

J is TRBJ1-3 and V is TRBV2, with 7 bases identical to TRBD1. Trimming removed 4 bases from V and 0 bases from J; junction bases left unmatched: 9. Germline V gives CDR1 SNHLY, CDR2 FYNNEI. The CDR3 runs 17 residues. The CDR3 DNA reads TGTGCCAGCAGTGGGACCGGGACAGTTACCTCTGGAAACACCATATATTTT. Translation gives CASSGTGTVTSGNTIYF.

The count of this clone is one. The chain joins TRBV2 to TRBJ2-1, with 7 bases aligning to TRBD1. This CDR3 is built from 16 residues. Germline loops: CDR1 SNHLY, CDR2 FYNNEI. V lost 6 bases, J lost 0 bases, and 8 bases stayed unmatched. DNA for the CDR3: TGTGCCAGCAGAGGACAGGCGAGAAGCTCCTACAATGAGCAGTTCTTC. This codes for CASRGQARSSYNEQFF.

The V gene is TRBV18, the J gene TRBJ2-6, with TRBD1 as a possible D gene (6 bases). Germline V gene sequence: CDR1 KGHSH, CDR2 LQKENI. The CDR3 runs to 15 residues. Trimming removed 6 bases at V and 0 bases at J, with 9 bases between. The CDR3 reads CASSDRSSGANVLTF. In DNA form, the CDR3 reads TGTGCCAGCTCCGACAGGAGCTCTGGGGCCAACGTCCTGACTTTC.

J is TRBJ2-7 and V is TRBV6-5; D is perhaps TRBD1 (6 bases). The V end lost 5 bases, the J end lost 3 bases, and 11 bases lay between the germline ends. The CDR3 loop spans 13 amino acids. Germline CDR1 MNHEY, CDR2 SVGAGI. The CDR3 protein is CASSLRGLYEQYF. DNA for the CDR3: TGTGCCAGCAGTCTCAGGGGCCTCTACGAGCAGTACTTC.

The chain has TRBV5-6 and TRBJ1-1, with D unresolved. Deletions cut 4 bases from V and 5 bases from J, with 18 bases between. Germline V CDR1 and CDR2: SGHDT, YYEEEE. The CDR3 contains 15 residues. The DNA for the CDR3 is TGTGCCAGCAGCCTTATGACTCTTCTGTCGACTGAAGCTTTCTTT. This encodes CASSLMTLLSTEAFF.

The rearrangement joins TRBV5-1 to TRBJ1-1, with 9 bases that match TRBD1. The CDR3 runs 15 residues. The V gene end was trimmed by 4 bases and the J gene end by 0 bases; junction bases not matched to a gene: 4. The germline V gene encodes CDR1 SGHRS and CDR2 YFSETQ. The CDR3 spells CASSKQGAMNTEAFF. The CDR3 DNA reads TGCGCCAGCAGCAAACAGGGGGCGATGAACACTGAAGCTTTCTTT.

This chain links TRBV28 with TRBJ2-7; unclear D gene. The ends were cut back, 7 bases at V and 6 bases at J, with 10 bases in the middle. The CDR3 is 11 residues long. Germline loops: CDR1 MDHEN, CDR2 SYDVKM. As DNA, the CDR3 is TGTGCCAGCACCCCAGTTCGCGAGCAGTACTTC. This codes for CASTPVREQYF.

V usage is TRBV15 and J usage is TRBJ2-3; 9 bases line up with TRBD2. There are 20 residues in the CDR3. CDR1 is LNHNV, CDR2 YYDKDF, per germline (reference sequence). J was trimmed by 4 bases and V by 1 base; bases with no gene match: 18. The CDR3 spells CATSRGRASGSGRNADTQYF. DNA of the CDR3: TGTGCCACCAGCAGAGGGAGGGCCTCGGGCAGCGGGAGGAACGCAGATACGCAGTATTTT.

The chain has TRBV6-5 and TRBJ2-7, with D possibly matching TRBD2 (5 bases). The CDR3 contains 13 residues. Germline loops: CDR1 MNHEY, CDR2 SVGAGI. V was shortened by 4 bases and J by 5 bases, with 12 bases between the two germline ends. CDR3 bases: TGTGCCAGCAGTTCTCTAGCCGACAACGAGCAGTACGTC. Translation: CASSSLADNEQYV.

A single count supports this clone. V is TRBV11-2 and J is TRBJ1-3, with D unresolved. Germline V gives CDR1 SGHAT, CDR2 FQNNGV. The V end lost 6 bases, the J end lost 2 bases, and 5 bases lay between the germline ends. The CDR3 is 12 amino acids. The CDR3 region is CASRLPGNTIYF. CDR3 nucleotide sequence: TGTGCCAGCAGGCTACCTGGAAACACCATATATTTT.

The chain couples TRBV29-1 to TRBJ1-4; D gene uncertain. Trimming took off 4 bases at V and 8 bases at J, with 11 bases between the two ends. CDR1 and CDR2 from the germline V gene are SQVTM and ANQGSEA. The CDR3 covers 12 residues. CDR3 in amino acids: CSVGPGREKLFF. CDR3 nucleotides: TGCAGCGTTGGCCCTGGGCGCGAAAAACTGTTTTTT.

This sequence joins TRBV5-1 and TRBJ2-1; 7 bases line up with TRBD2. Per germline, CDR1 SGHRS and CDR2 YFSETQ. V lost 0 bases, J lost 6 bases, and 9 bases stayed unmatched. The CDR3 length is 16 residues. DNA for the CDR3: TGCGCCAGCAGCTTGGGGGCGGGAGAGGTCATCAATGAGCAGTTCTTC. It specifies CASSLGAGEVINEQFF.

The chain employs TRBV5-6 and TRBJ1-6; D remains unclear. Germline V gene data show CDR1 as SGHDT and CDR2 as YYEEEE. Trimming took 0 bases from V and 7 from J, leaving 8 bases between them. CDR3 length equals 14 residues. DNA of the CDR3: TGTGCCAGCAGCTTGGTACACGCCAATTCACCCCTCCACTTT. The encoded protein is CASSLVHANSPLHF.

This clone was detected only a few times. CDR3 amino acids: CASSLLTSIRSYNEQFF. CDR3 DNA sequence: TGTGCCAGTAGTTTACTGACTAGCATAAGGTCCTACAATGAGCAGTTCTTC. The V and J genes are TRBV19 and TRBJ2-1; 7 bases match TRBD2. Germline V gene sequence: CDR1 LNHDA, CDR2 SQIVND (reference sequence). CDR3 length: 17 residues. After removal of 5 bases from V and 1 base from J, the junction contained 11 bases not matched to a gene.

The chain joins TRBV18 to TRBJ2-6; D is uncertain. V dropped 2 bases and J dropped 1 base, with 9 bases sitting between them. The germline V gene has CDR1 KGHSH and CDR2 LQKENI. This CDR3 is 16 amino acids long. The CDR3 here is CASSPNAQSGANVLTF. CDR3 DNA sequence: TGTGCCAGCTCACCAAATGCTCAGTCTGGGGCCAACGTCCTGACTTTC.

V and J are TRBV6-5 and TRBJ2-7, with a possible D match to TRBD1 (5 bases). V lost 7 bases and J lost 6, with 16 bases in between. Germline CDR1 MNHEY, CDR2 SVGAGI. The CDR3 extends over 13 amino acids. The CDR3, as DNA: TGTGCCAGCACCACAGGCGGAAGAGGCGAGCAGTACTTC. Residues: CASTTGGRGEQYF.

V and J are TRBV10-1 and TRBJ2-2; D is undetermined. Trimming removed 3 bases at V and 5 bases at J, with 7 bases between. CDR3 length: 13 amino acids. The germline gives CDR1 WNHNN, CDR2 SYGVQD (reference sequence). The CDR3 region is CASSDQFTGELFF. The CDR3 DNA reads TGCGCCAGCAGTGACCAGTTTACCGGGGAGCTGTTTTTT.

This clone was observed once. The chain couples TRBV6-2 or TRBV6-3 to TRBJ1-1; 8 nucleotides agree with TRBD1. V dropped 4 bases and J dropped 1; count of bases not matched to a gene: 2. This CDR3 region has 14 residues. The germline gives CDR1 MNHEY, CDR2 SVGEGT. The CDR3 sequence: CASSSGTGNTEAFF. The CDR3 DNA reads TGTGCCAGCAGTTCCGGGACAGGGAACACTGAAGCTTTCTTT.

The rearrangement uses TRBV6-2 or TRBV6-3 and TRBJ1-5, with D possibly TRBD1 on 6 matching bases. V was shortened by 4 bases and J by 9 bases, with 10 bases between the two germline ends. The CDR3 runs to 12 residues. The germline CDR1 and CDR2 sequences are MNHEY and SVGEGT. The CDR3 DNA follows: TGTGCCAGCAGTTCCCGGACAGCGCCCCAGCATTTT. It yields the protein CASSSRTAPQHF.

The chain joins TRBV2 to TRBJ1-1, with D possibly being TRBD1 (6 bases). The CDR3 totals 14 residues. Trimming removed 7 bases at V and 5 bases at J, with 17 bases between. Germline loops: CDR1 SNHLY, CDR2 FYNNEI. The CDR3 spells CASIREGVGTEAFF. In nucleotides, the CDR3 is TGTGCCAGCATCCGAGAGGGGGTTGGGACTGAAGCTTTCTTT.

A word on this clone: Additional DNA sequences in this sample encode the identical CDR3. This chain joins TRBV6-5 and TRBJ2-5; D uncertain. Trimming left V 0 bases short and J 4 bases short, with 3 bases between. The CDR3 consists of 12 residues. In germline, CDR1 is MNHEY, CDR2 SVGAGI. DNA for the CDR3: TGTGCCAGCAGTTACTCGAGAGAGACCCAGTACTTC. Amino acids: CASSYSRETQYF.

V and J are TRBV7-9 and TRBJ2-1; D call uncertain. The CDR3 totals 13 residues. CDR1 is SEHNR and CDR2 is FQNEAQ in the germline V gene (reference sequence). V was pared by 1 base and J by 4 bases, with 5 bases between. The chain's CDR3 is CASSLVAYNEQFF. DNA for the CDR3: TGTGCCAGCAGCTTAGTTGCGTACAATGAGCAGTTCTTC. The entire variable domain, with the rest obtained from reference TRBV7-9 and TRBJ2-1, is as follows: DTGVSQNPRHKITKRGQNVTFRCDPISEHNRLYWYRQTLGQGPEFLTYFQNEAQLEKSRLLSDRFSAERPKGSFSTLEIQRTEQGDSAMYLCASSLVAYNEQFFGPGTRLTVL.

The chain links TRBV18 to TRBJ2-3; 9 bases are shared with TRBD2. CDR3 size: 17 residues. V dropped 4 bases and J dropped 1; count of bases not matched to a gene: 9. CDR1 and CDR2 from the germline V gene are KGHSH and LQKENI. Here the CDR3 DNA reads TGTGCCAGCTCACTCACGACTAGCGGATGGGGCACAGATACGCAGTATTTT. Translation gives CASSLTTSGWGTDTQYF.

The chain carries TRBV18 and TRBJ2-1, with D maybe TRBD1 (5 bases). This CDR3 region has 16 residues. The germline V gene encodes CDR1 KGHSH and CDR2 LQKENI. V was clipped by 3 bases and J by 1 base, with 13 bases between them. The CDR3 here is CASSPPSGYSYNEQFF. CDR3 nucleotides: TGTGCCAGCTCACCGCCATCAGGGTATTCCTACAATGAGCAGTTCTTC.